Sequencing of this T cell receptor beta chain was carried out in a study of T-cell reconstitution after alpha-beta-depleted transplantation in children. Study conclusions and caveats: The origin of high day-60 TCRbeta diversity in some patients lay in surviving recipient T cells and thymic progenitors. After transplant, at about two months, alpha-beta T cells were reportedly derived from several hundred expanded graft clones. At one year after transplant, newly produced T cells mostly accounted for T-cell counts and diversity.

Preparation of the TCRbeta library used unique molecular identifiers. TCRdb re-called the PCR reads through MiXCR, storing one row per CDR3 protein. Here the sample spans approximately 150,000 distinct CDR3 sequences, 8.8% being singletons. The CDR3 runs 17 residues. V lost 1 base, J lost 4 bases, and 10 bases stayed unmatched. The germline gives CDR1 DFQATT, CDR2 SNEGSKA (reference sequence). This clonotype was detected a few times. Its antigen is still unknown. The receptor was derived from a female patient aged 2-10 years who had a stem cell transplant for congenital amegakaryocytic thrombocytopenia, so the T cells may come from the graft donor. This chain connects TRBV20-1 to TRBJ2-1; 10 nucleotides agree with TRBD2. The source was PBMCs, mostly from graft donor cells, collected 180 days after TCRalphabeta/CD19-depleted stem cell transplant. CDR3 residues: CSARVPSGGRVYNEQFF. The CDR3 DNA sequence: TGCAGTGCTAGAGTCCCTAGCGGGGGTCGGGTTTACAATGAGCAGTTCTTC.